The TCR beta chain described here comes from a study of cytotoxic CD8 clonotypes in ibrutinib-treated CLL (dated by TCRdb to the early 2020s). Looking at the study overall: The cohort included roughly 15 treatment-naive and fewer than 12 relapsed/refractory patients; around 17 were IGHV unmutated. Responses were partial in about 25 patients and complete in 2; after median 68 months follow-up, approximately 15 stayed in remission and about 12 progressed. Samples at response were collected after a median of roughly twelve months of treatment, with a range of about 6 to 36 months. On average, each sample yielded roughly 250,000 productive templates and tens of thousands of productive rearrangements. Of the 86 people in the trial, approximately 28 had longitudinal samples available. Cryopreserved peripheral blood mononuclear cells were obtained before treatment, at response, and at either sustained remission or disease progression. All remission and progressive disease samples were collected while patients were still receiving ibrutinib. Broad study findings and their caveats: Baseline clonality was found to be higher than that of age-matched healthy donors and was strongly correlated with circulating CD8+ T-cell counts. Public clonotypes were rare and either shrank or stayed stable during treatment, and the rise in clonality at ibrutinib response reflected expansion of private clonotypes. Sampling times were not matched between patients in sustained remission and patients whose disease was progressing, and lymph node repertoires were not examined. At ibrutinib response clonality went up, during sustained remission it held steady, and at progression it dropped back toward baseline.

A MiSeq instrument was used for deep resolution sequencing, which targeted depths ranging from 1 in 1 million up to 1 in 200,000 T cells, with coverage averaging 10x for each clonotype. TCR beta libraries were generated with the immunoSEQ hsTCRB Kit. The study's processing was this. ImmunoSEQ Data Assistant and ImmunoSEQ Analyzer were used for data analysis, and V, D and J genes were assigned according to IMGT definitions. Clonality was computed as one minus normalized Shannon entropy of productive rearrangement frequencies, ranging from 0 to 1. Only overrepresented clonotypes making up at least 0.05% of each patient's repertoire were included in the public clonotype analysis. Repertoires from thirteen age-matched healthy donors in immuneACCESS were used as clonality controls. This is the immuneACCESS table as TCRdb keeps it, with only in-frame sequences that have V and J called. A part of the clones is gone; compared with another copy, unresolved V genes explain less than half, and the rest is unexplained. V and J calls and clone size are given by that table; D and trimming were obtained from the DNA. The sample table records roughly 54,000 clones; 45% to 60% of these occur just once. The ten biggest clones cover approximately 28% of the sample.

This clone is assessed as large (0.1 to 1%). No antigen is known for it. No quality values exist for individual bases; no much larger clone is one base distant. CDR1 and CDR2 are drawn from the germline V gene (reference sequence): MNHEY, SMNVEV. The CDR3 covers 13 residues, taking in both the cysteine and the phenylalanine. CDR3 DNA is the only sequence kept; it has 39 bases, read in frame from the first base. The trim is 5 bases for V and 11 bases for J, with a gap of 18 bases between the germline ends. The sample's time point label, decoded: approximately 25 months on ibrutinib. For TCR beta library preparation, roughly 2 micrograms of genomic DNA was extracted from cryopreserved PBMCs. Longitudinal blood samples from CLL patients receiving ibrutinib monotherapy were subjected to high-throughput TCR beta sequencing. The patients took part in an open-label, single-center phase 2 trial of ibrutinib monotherapy.

The TCR was taken from a human donor with chronic lymphocytic leukemia. The sample consisted of PBMCs, taken after 24 months of ibrutinib treatment. This chain joins TRBV27 to TRBJ1-1, with TRBD1 tentatively as D gene (6 bases match). The DNA sequence is as follows: TGTGCCAGCAGTCTCAATCCGGGACACGGGGCTTTCTTT. This encodes CASSLNPGHGAFF.